One and the same sample provided the 19 T cell receptor beta chains below, sequenced in a study of T cells in Graves' hyperthyroidism and ophthalmopathy. TCR beta CDR3 regions were amplified from RNA transcripts. First-round RT-PCR with HTBI primers amplified the TCR CDR3 region. TCRdb fed the multiplex PCR reads into MiXCR, producing one record per CDR3 protein. The data hold about 480,000 distinct CDR3 sequences, with about an eighth observed a single time. Sample: blood. Source of these receptors: a woman between 18 and 29 years old with Graves' hyperthyroidism.

There are many counts of this clonotype. V and J are TRBV7-3 and TRBJ2-2; D remains ambiguous. This CDR3 spans 14 amino acids. V lost 3 bases, J lost 2 bases, and 7 bases lay in between. Germline values: CDR1 SGHTA, CDR2 FQGTGA. The CDR3 nucleotides are TGTGCCAGCAGCTTTACGGCCAACACCGGGGAGCTGTTTTTT. Its translation is CASSFTANTGELFF.

This clonotype was seen only once. The chain uses TRBV2 and TRBJ2-3, with D possibly TRBD2 on 6 matching bases. Germline V gene data show CDR1 as SNHLY and CDR2 as FYNNEI. Trimming removed 7 bases from V and 8 bases from J, with 13 bases in between. The CDR3 loop spans 12 amino acids. CDR3 protein: CASTRIGGTQYF. CDR3 nucleotides: TGTGCCAGCACCCGAATCGGGGGTACGCAGTATTTT.

This clonotype was recorded many times. J is TRBJ2-3 and V is TRBV11-2; 11 bases are a match to TRBD2. Germline CDR1 SGHAT, CDR2 FQNNGV. The CDR3 spans 15 residues. The junction had 8 bases not matched to a gene; V was cut back by 6 bases and J by 6 bases. In nucleotides, the CDR3 is TGTGCCAGCAGTCCCCGACTAGCGGGATTCGATACGCAGTATTTT. As protein: CASSPRLAGFDTQYF.

The chain uses TRBV5-1 and TRBJ1-2, with D perhaps matching TRBD1 (5 bases). The CDR3 is 13 amino acids. Germline CDR1 reads SGHRS; CDR2 reads YFSETQ. The V end was cut by 3 bases, the J end by 6 bases, with 12 bases between. CDR3: CASSYRGGDGYTF. Written as DNA, the CDR3 is TGCGCCAGCAGCTACCGGGGAGGGGATGGCTACACCTTC.

This chain uses TRBV5-1 with TRBJ2-1; 9 positions match TRBD2. The CDR3 is 16 amino acids. Germline CDR1 and CDR2: SGHRS and YFSETQ. V was clipped by 0 bases and J by 9 bases; unmatched bases: 10. Here the CDR3 reads CASSLEIAGGPGEQFF. The CDR3 DNA reads TGCGCCAGCAGCTTGGAGATTGCGGGAGGGCCCGGTGAGCAGTTCTTC.

J is TRBJ1-1 and V is TRBV29-1, with 9 bases lining up with TRBD1. Germline loops: CDR1 SQVTM, CDR2 ANQGSEA. This CDR3 spans 14 amino acids. With V trimmed by 5 bases and J by 0 bases, 4 bases remained unmatched. Written as DNA, the CDR3 is TGCAGCGTTACAACAGGGGGCATGAACACTGAAGCTTTCTTT. Its translation is CSVTTGGMNTEAFF.

The genes are TRBV10-2 and TRBJ2-5; D unclear. Germline CDR1 reads WSHSY; CDR2 reads SAAADI. The CDR3 length is 14 residues. Trimming shortened V by 6 bases and J by 3 bases, and 14 bases separated the two germline ends. DNA of the CDR3: TGCGCCAGCAGCATGAGCCTCCCAGAAGAGACCCAGTACTTC. This codes for CASSMSLPEETQYF.

The gene calls are TRBV9 and TRBJ2-3; 9 bases are shared with TRBD1. The CDR3 has 15 amino acids. V was clipped by 4 bases and J by 7 bases; unmatched bases: 10. Germline V gene lookup returns CDR1 SGDLS and CDR2 YYNGEE. The CDR3 nucleotides read TGTGCCAGCAGCATACCCCACAGGGGGCGGCATACGCAGTATTTT. This codes for CASSIPHRGRHTQYF.

This clonotype was seen repeatedly, ten times or more. The genes are TRBV11-1 and TRBJ2-7; 8 bases are shared with TRBD2. The germline V gene has CDR1 SGHAT and CDR2 FQDESV (reference sequence). J lost 0 bases, V lost 5 bases, and 15 bases had no gene match. The CDR3 spans 18 residues. CDR3 in DNA: TGTGCCAGCAGCCCGCATTTTAGGGTAGCGGGACTCTCCTACGAGCAGTACTTC. It encodes CASSPHFRVAGLSYEQYF.

The rearrangement links TRBV7-2 to TRBJ2-7, with D uncertain. V was clipped by 5 bases and J by 2 bases, with 13 bases between them. Per germline, CDR1 SGHTA and CDR2 FQGNSA. The CDR3 runs 14 residues. DNA of the CDR3: TGTGCCAGCAGCAAATCCGACGGCCCCTACGAGCAGTACTTC. This encodes CASSKSDGPYEQYF.

The chain joins TRBV19 to TRBJ2-3, with 11 bases aligning to TRBD2. Germline loops: CDR1 LNHDA, CDR2 SQIVND (reference sequence). The CDR3 sequence is 17 residues long. Unmatched junction bases numbered 7, after V lost 3 bases and J lost 2 bases. Written as DNA, the CDR3 is TGTGCCAGTAGTATGACTAGCGGGAATAAAACCACAGATACGCAGTATTTT. It yields the protein CASSMTSGNKTTDTQYF. The entire variable domain, with the rest obtained from reference TRBV19 and TRBJ2-3, is as follows: DGGITQSPKYLFRKEGQNVTLSCEQNLNHDAMYWYRQDPGQGLRLIYYSQIVNDFQKGDIAEGYSVSREKKESFPLTVTSAQKNPTAFYLCASSMTSGNKTTDTQYFGPGTRLTVL.

In regard to this clonotype: This may come from a read error, since a much larger clone is one base off. The chain recombines TRBV6-1 with TRBJ1-1, with D possibly matching TRBD1 (6 bases). This CDR3 has 12 amino acids. The germline V gene has CDR1 MNHNS and CDR2 SASEGT. The CDR3, as DNA: TGTGTCAGCAGTGAACCGGGGGCAGCAGCTTTCTTT. Translated, it gives CVSSEPGAAAFF.

The chain has TRBV20-1 and TRBJ1-4; possible D gene TRBD1, 6 bases. The CDR3 runs to 13 residues. V lost 1 base to trimming and J lost 8 bases, with 11 bases between them. CDR1 DFQATT and CDR2 SNEGSKA come from the germline V gene (reference sequence). This chain's CDR3 is CSARGEQGEKLFF. The CDR3 DNA follows: TGCAGTGCTAGAGGGGAACAGGGCGAAAAACTGTTTTTT.

This clonotype was seen repeatedly, ten times or more. V is TRBV18 and J is TRBJ2-1, with D maybe TRBD2 (5 bases). Between the trimmed V and J ends, which lost 6 bases and 7 bases, there was a span of 16 bases. Germline V gene sequence: CDR1 KGHSH, CDR2 LQKENI. The length of the CDR3 is 14 residues. CDR3 nucleotide sequence: TGTGCCAGCTCGCAAACTAGACAACGGAATGAGCAGTTCTTC. This translates into CASSQTRQRNEQFF.

This clonotype was seen ten or more times. CDR3 loop: CASSWTGDLNYGYTF. Written as DNA, the CDR3 is TGTGCCAGCAGTTGGACAGGGGACCTTAACTATGGCTACACCTTC. This chain joins TRBV12-3 or TRBV12-4 and TRBJ1-2; 9 bases map to TRBD1. J lost 1 base, V lost 4 bases, and 4 bases had no gene match. There are 15 residues in the CDR3.

Details on this clonotype: One base away lies a much larger clone, so this may be a sequencing read error. The rearrangement links TRBV24-1 to TRBJ2-1; 15 bases align to TRBD2. The CDR3 runs 15 residues. Germline lookup yields CDR1 KGHDR and CDR2 SFDVKD. CDR3 residues: CATSYGTSGRNEHFF. CDR3 nucleotide sequence: TGTGCCACCAGTTACGGGACTAGCGGGAGGAATGAGCACTTCTTC.

V is TRBV14 and J is TRBJ1-2; 7 bases line up with TRBD1. Trimming cost V 6 bases and J 5 bases; bases outside gene matches: 9. This CDR3 has 14 residues. The germline gives CDR1 SGHDN, CDR2 FVKESK. The CDR3 DNA reads as TGTGCCAGCAGTTGGACAGGCCACGGGTATGGCTACACCTTC. Its translation: CASSWTGHGYGYTF. Full variable domain (outside the CDR3, taken from reference TRBV14 and TRBJ1-2): EAGVTQFPSHSVIEKGQTVTLRCDPISGHDNLYWYRRVMGKEIKFLLHFVKESKQDESGMPNNRFLAERTGGTYSTLKVQPAELEDSGVYFCASSWTGHGYGYTFGSGTRLTVV.

This clonotype has more than one count but fewer than ten. This chain uses TRBV4-1 with TRBJ2-7, with D possibly called TRBD1 or TRBD2 (5 bases each). The CDR3 is made up of 14 amino acids. V lost 5 bases to trimming and J lost 5 bases, with 16 bases between them. Germline V gene data show CDR1 as MGHRA and CDR2 as YSYEKL. As DNA, the CDR3 is TGCGCCAGCAGCGGAACCGGGACGAGGGACGAGCAGTACTTC. Protein: CASSGTGTRDEQYF.

The chain recombines TRBV5-1 with TRBJ1-2; no reliable D call. V was trimmed by 0 bases and J by 2 bases, leaving 8 bases between them. The CDR3 has 14 residues. The germline V gene encodes CDR1 SGHRS and CDR2 YFSETQ. For the CDR3, the DNA is TGCGCCAGCAGCTTGGGGGGTCAAAACTATGGCTACACCTTC. Residues: CASSLGGQNYGYTF.